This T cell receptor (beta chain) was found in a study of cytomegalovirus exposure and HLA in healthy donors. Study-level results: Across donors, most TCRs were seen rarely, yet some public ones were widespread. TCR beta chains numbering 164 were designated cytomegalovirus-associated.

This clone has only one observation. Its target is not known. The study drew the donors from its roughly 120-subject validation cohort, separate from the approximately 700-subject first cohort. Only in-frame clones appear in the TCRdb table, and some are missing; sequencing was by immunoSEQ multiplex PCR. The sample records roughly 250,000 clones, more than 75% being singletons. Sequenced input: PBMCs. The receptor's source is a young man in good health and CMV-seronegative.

The CDR3 DNA is TGTGCCAGCAGACAGAGCTCCTACAATGAGCAGTTCTTC. It specifies CASRQSSYNEQFF. The chain links TRBV27 to TRBJ2-1, with D uncertain. V lost 6 bases to trimming and J lost 0 bases, with 6 bases between them. CDR1 is MNHEY, CDR2 SMNVEV, per germline (reference sequence). The CDR3 has 13 residues.